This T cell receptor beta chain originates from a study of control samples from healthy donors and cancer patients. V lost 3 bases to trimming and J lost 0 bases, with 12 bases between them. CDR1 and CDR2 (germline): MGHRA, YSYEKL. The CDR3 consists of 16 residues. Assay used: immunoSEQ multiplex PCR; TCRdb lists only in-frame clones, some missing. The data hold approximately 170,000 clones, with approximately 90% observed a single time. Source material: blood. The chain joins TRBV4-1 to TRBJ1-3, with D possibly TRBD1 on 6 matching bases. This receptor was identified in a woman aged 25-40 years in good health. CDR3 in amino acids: CASSQLPGASGNTIYF. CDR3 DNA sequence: TGCGCCAGCAGCCAGTTACCAGGGGCCTCTGGAAACACCATATATTTT.